This T cell receptor (beta chain) was captured by sequencing in a study of response to subunit inactivated influenza vaccine. General observations from the study: Authors suggested few new T cells are recruited by each seasonal influenza vaccination.

This clonotype was seen only a few times. The antigen remains unidentified. Germline V gives CDR1 MDHEN, CDR2 SYDVKM. The length of the CDR3 is 20 residues. V lost 7 bases and J lost 3, with 28 bases in between. TCRdb itself ran the RT-PCR reads through MiXCR, one entry per CDR3 protein. Of about 700,000 distinct CDR3 sequences in the sample, roughly 14% were seen once. The specimen was PBMCs from blood, collected 14 days before vaccination. The TCR was taken from a man between 45 and 60 years old who received an inactivated influenza vaccine. V gene TRBV28 combines with J gene TRBJ1-6; TRBD1 is a possible D gene (6 bases). The CDR3 region is CASKDLEPRGASVYNSPLHF. The CDR3 bases are TGTGCCAGCAAGGATTTAGAGCCACGGGGGGCCTCAGTCTATAATTCACCCCTCCACTTT.